The entry that follows covers one T cell receptor beta chain sequence. This clonotype was counted a single time. The specificity of this receptor is unknown. A junction end diverges from the germline sequence, so it may reflect a read error. The source of the sample is a study of tumor-infiltrating lymphocytes in primary liver carcinoma (dated by TCRdb to about 2017). At the level of the whole study: Of the five patients (three men and two women, aged 30 to 69 years), four had hepatocellular carcinoma and one had combined HCC and intrahepatic cholangiocarcinoma. Samples yielded roughly 3.65 to 7.13 million productive TCRbeta reads; read depth did not differ significantly between tissue types. To link TCRbeta repertoire diversity to the local molecular phenotype, the approximately 24 tumor region samples were profiled with Agilent mRNA microarrays. Reproducibility between technical replicate repertoires was high, with correlation coefficients above 0.95 and mean shared-clone rates about 0.9. The study combined TCRbeta repertoire sequencing, expression microarrays and whole-exome sequencing across five regions of each liver tumor, with adjacent normal tissue and blood. The tumors of the five patients were staged as T1-T3 N0M0, with maximum diameters ranging from about 4 to 10 cm. TCRbeta repertoire sequencing covered some 35 specimens from 5 patients: 25 or so tumor regions, 5 adjacent noncancerous liver tissues and 5 peripheral blood samples.

TCRbeta-specific cDNA was reverse-transcribed from roughly 500 ng total RNA using a constant-region primer and ProtoScript II reverse transcriptase. The TCRbeta libraries were prepared through three rounds of nested multiplex PCR following a slightly modified ARM-PCR procedure. Multiplex TRBV1-TRBV30 forward primers and a Cbeta reverse primer were used in the first two PCR rounds, each of which was run for around 9 cycles. A final 25-cycle PCR with Deep VentR polymerase added sample barcodes and Illumina adapters. Before sequencing, amplicons between 200 and 500 bp were purified from gel using a QIAquick gel extraction kit. The TCRbeta amplicons were sequenced with 250-bp paired-end reads on an Illumina HiSeq 2500. From the authors' description of their analysis: To recover full CDR3 sequences, reads were quality-trimmed using Trimmomatic v0.33 and paired reads were then merged using FLASH v1.2.11. V, D and J germline segments were assigned to the rearranged TCRbeta sequences using MiGEC v1.2.1b. Clonotype statistics, along with Shannon-Wiener diversity indices, were calculated using VDJtools v1.0.0. To cut down on sampling bias, every analysis after diversity analysis relied on just the 250 most abundant clonotypes from each sample. TCRdb took the public reads, trimmed them with fastp at Q25, ran MiXCR for clone calling and kept in-frame beta chains. Every distinct CDR3 protein forms one entry, paired with its most common genes and DNA. The V and J calls and clone size are TCRdb's, not the authors'. The table for this sample lists some 120,000 distinct CDR3 sequences; 55% to 75% of them were counted only once. The ten biggest clones cover 8% to 9% of the sample.

Total RNA and DNA were co-extracted from roughly 20-30 mg of bulk tissue with the AllPrep DNA/RNA mini kit, without cell sorting. Roughly five patients with histopathologically diagnosed primary liver carcinoma underwent surgical resection in China between late 2015 and March 2016. Patients had chronic HBV infection and were treatment-naive at sampling. Each tumor was sampled at five spatially separated regions: the tumor centre plus the superior, inferior, left-lateral and right-lateral poles. Histology showed that every tumor sample contained more than 85% viable tumor cells. Fresh tumor and adjacent tissue pieces were bisected; one half was stored in RNAlater at -80°C, the other sent for histology. As encoded in the germline V gene, CDR1 is SQVTM while CDR2 is ANQGSEA. The CDR3 runs 14 amino acids, cysteine and phenylalanine included. The only DNA kept is the CDR3, 42 bases in frame from the first base.

Overall study outcomes, separate from this receptor: Consistent with antigen-driven expansion, pairs of tumor regions showed higher repertoire overlap (mean roughly 35%) than either tumor-adjacent pairs (around 17%) or tumor-blood pairs (roughly 14%). Because sequencing covered only the TCR beta chain and unpaired alpha chains were not captured, true repertoire diversity is likely underestimated. The top 250 clones made up a significantly larger repertoire fraction in tumors than in blood (p = 0.039). With just a few patients in the study, the authors point out that the findings should be validated in a larger study. Just about 8-25% of top clones turned up in all five regions of a tumor, which suggests spatial heterogeneity among tumor-infiltrating T cells. Bulk unsorted samples precluded comparing CD4+ and CD8+ T cell repertoires.

The receptor was derived from a woman aged 55 to 70 with primary liver carcinoma and hepatitis B virus infection. The chain couples TRBV29-1 to TRBJ2-3; no D gene call is confident. Sequencing used liver tumor tissue from sampling region 3. Explained via the paper, the cell subset or site label denotes: tumor region T3, left-lateral pole. The CDR3 in this case is CSVVFAGSTDAQYF. The DNA sequence reads TGCAGTGTTGTTTTCGCAGGTAGCACAGATGCGCAGTATTTT.